The present entry profiles one T cell receptor (beta chain) with its context. The antigen is not known. Amplification used 60 Vbeta primers and 13 Jbeta primers. Assay used: immunoSEQ multiplex PCR; TCRdb lists only in-frame clones, some missing. This sample has approximately 190,000 clones, with over 75% found just once. This specimen comes from a study of cytomegalovirus exposure and HLA in healthy donors. Findings and limits, study-wide: Rarity characterized most TCR sequences, yet some public TCRs appeared in many donors. Previously analyzed data showed that most TCR beta V segments were productive at a frequency of about 87% or about 30%. As a later analysis revealed, most CMV-associated TCR beta chains appeared HLA-restricted.

Despite likely unrecorded immune exposures, the donors were nominally healthy at the time of sampling. V lost 2 bases and J 7 bases, leaving 3 bases between the germline ends. Germline V gene data show CDR1 as MNHEY and CDR2 as SMNVEV (reference sequence). The CDR3 is 12 amino acids. This chain links TRBV27 with TRBJ1-6; D uncertain. The clonotype comes from a man aged 45-65 years in good health and CMV-seronegative. Sequencing was done on a sample of PBMCs. CDR3 amino acids: CASSLQNSPLHF. Here the CDR3 DNA reads TGTGCCAGCAGTTTACAGAATTCACCCCTCCACTTT.